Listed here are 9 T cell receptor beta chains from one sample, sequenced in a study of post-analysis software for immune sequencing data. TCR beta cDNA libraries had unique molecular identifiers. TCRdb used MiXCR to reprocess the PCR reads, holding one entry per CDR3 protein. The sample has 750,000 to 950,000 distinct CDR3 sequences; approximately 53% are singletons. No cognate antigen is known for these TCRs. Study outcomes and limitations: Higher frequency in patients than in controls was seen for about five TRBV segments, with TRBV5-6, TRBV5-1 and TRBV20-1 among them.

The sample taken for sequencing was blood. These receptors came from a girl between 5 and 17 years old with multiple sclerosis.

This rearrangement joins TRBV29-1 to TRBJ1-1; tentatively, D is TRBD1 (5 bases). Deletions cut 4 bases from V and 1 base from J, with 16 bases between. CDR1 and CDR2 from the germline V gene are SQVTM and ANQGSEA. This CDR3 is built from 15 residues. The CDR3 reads CSVARAGLGNTEAFF. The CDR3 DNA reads TGCAGCGTTGCCAGGGCGGGTTTAGGGAACACTGAAGCTTTCTTT.

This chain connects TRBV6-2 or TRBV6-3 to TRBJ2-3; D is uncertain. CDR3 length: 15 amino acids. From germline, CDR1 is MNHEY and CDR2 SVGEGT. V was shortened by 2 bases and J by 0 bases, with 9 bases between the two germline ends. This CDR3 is CASSYPPTSTDTQYF. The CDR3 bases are TGTGCCAGCAGTTACCCTCCGACAAGCACAGATACGCAGTATTTT.

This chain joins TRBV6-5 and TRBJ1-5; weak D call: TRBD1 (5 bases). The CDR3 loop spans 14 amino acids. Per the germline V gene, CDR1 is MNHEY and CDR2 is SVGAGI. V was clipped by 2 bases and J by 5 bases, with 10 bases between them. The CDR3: CASSYGGVDQPQHF. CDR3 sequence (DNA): TGTGCCAGCAGTTACGGGGGGGTGGATCAGCCCCAGCATTTT.

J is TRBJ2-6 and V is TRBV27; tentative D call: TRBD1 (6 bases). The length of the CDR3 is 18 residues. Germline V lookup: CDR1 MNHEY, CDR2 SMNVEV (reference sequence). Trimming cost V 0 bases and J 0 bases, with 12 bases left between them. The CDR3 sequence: CASSLSQDSSSGANVLTF. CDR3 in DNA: TGTGCCAGCAGTTTATCCCAGGACAGTAGCTCTGGGGCCAACGTCCTGACTTTC.

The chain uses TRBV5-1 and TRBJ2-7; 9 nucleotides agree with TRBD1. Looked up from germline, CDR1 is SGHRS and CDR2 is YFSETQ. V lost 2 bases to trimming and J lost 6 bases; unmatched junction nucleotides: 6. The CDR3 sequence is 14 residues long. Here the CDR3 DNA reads TGCGCCAGCAGCTTACAGGGGGCGACCCCCGAGCAGTACTTC. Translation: CASSLQGATPEQYF.

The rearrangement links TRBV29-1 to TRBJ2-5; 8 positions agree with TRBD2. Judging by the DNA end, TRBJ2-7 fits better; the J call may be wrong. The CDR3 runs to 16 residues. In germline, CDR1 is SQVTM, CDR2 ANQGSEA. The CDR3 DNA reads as TGCAGCGTTGAAGCCCCGGGCGGGGGGCCCCGCTACGAGCAGTACTTC. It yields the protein CSVEAPGGGPRYEQYF.

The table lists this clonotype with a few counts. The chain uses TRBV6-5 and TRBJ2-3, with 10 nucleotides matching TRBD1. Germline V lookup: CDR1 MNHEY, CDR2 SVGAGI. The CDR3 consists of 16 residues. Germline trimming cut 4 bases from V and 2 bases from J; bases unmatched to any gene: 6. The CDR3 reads CASSWTGTGATDTQYF. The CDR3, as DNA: TGTGCCAGCAGTTGGACCGGGACAGGGGCCACAGATACGCAGTATTTT.

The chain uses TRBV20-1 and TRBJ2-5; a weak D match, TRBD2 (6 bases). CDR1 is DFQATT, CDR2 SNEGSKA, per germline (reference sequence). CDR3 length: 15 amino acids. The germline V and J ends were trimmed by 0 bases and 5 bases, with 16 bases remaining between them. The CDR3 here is CSARDQLRGLETQYF. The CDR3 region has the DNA TGCAGTGCTAGAGATCAGCTGCGGGGATTGGAGACCCAGTACTTC.

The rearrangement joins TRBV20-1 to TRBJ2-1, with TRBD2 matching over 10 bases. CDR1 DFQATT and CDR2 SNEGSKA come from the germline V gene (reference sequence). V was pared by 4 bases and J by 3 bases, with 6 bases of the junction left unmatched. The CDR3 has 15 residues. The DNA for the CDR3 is TGCAGTGCTAATGGACTAGCGGCTTACTACAATGAGCAGTTCTTC. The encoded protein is CSANGLAAYYNEQFF.